The present TCR beta chain was sequenced within a study of neurological immune-mediated disorders. TCRdb redid the calling of the 5' RACE reads with MiXCR, one entry per CDR3 protein. This sample carries some 38,000 distinct CDR3 sequences, 3.5% to 4% of them seen once, and the ten largest clones take 2% to 2.5%. The sample holds many counts of this clonotype. Sequencing was performed on PBMCs. This TCR came from a man aged 30-40 years with multiple sclerosis.

For the CDR3, the DNA is TGCGCCAGCAGTTTACTAGTTCGCGCAGGGAGGCCTGAAGCTTTCTTT. Translated: CASSLLVRAGRPEAFF. This chain connects TRBV5-1 to TRBJ1-1; D is perhaps TRBD1 (5 bases). The germline V gene has CDR1 SGHRS and CDR2 YFSETQ. The V end lost 5 bases, the J end lost 6 bases, and 23 bases lay between the germline ends. The CDR3 is made up of 16 amino acids. Full variable domain (rest looked up from reference TRBV5-1 and TRBJ1-1): KAGVTQTPRYLIKTRGQQVTLSCSPISGHRSVSWYQQTPGQGLQFLFEYFSETQRNKGNFPGRFSGRQFSNSRSEMNVSTLELGDSALYLCASSLLVRAGRPEAFFGQGTRLTVV.